These T cell receptor beta chains were read from a single sample in a study of blood T cell repertoires in COVID-19. The protocol was immunoSEQ multiplex PCR, while the TCRdb copy is restricted to in-frame clones and leaves out a portion. The sample includes 120,000 to 150,000 clones, around 84% of them seen just once. Source material: peripheral blood. These receptor sequences come from a human donor in a cohort sampled during active COVID-19. CDR3s include the opening cysteine and the closing phenylalanine or tryptophan.

>TRBV5-4|TRBJ1-1
CASSKGGTGLFEAFF
>TRBV28|TRBJ2-1
CASRSDEGLAGGISYNEQFF
>TRBV7-9|TRBJ2-7
CATDNPQGPYEQYF
>TRBV5-4|TRBJ1-1
CASSSPGHVNTEAFF
>TRBV5-1|TRBJ1-4
CASSLGDRGNEKLFF
>TRBV29-1|TRBJ2-1
CSVAPSGGLNEQFF
>TRBV5-4|TRBJ1-1
CASRSLDRVNTEAFF
>TRBV5-4|TRBJ1-2
CASSYGQGSYGYTF
>TRBV14|TRBJ2-2
CASSLRRASGLGNTGELFF
>TRBV7-3|TRBJ2-1
CASSQTSGEAYNEQFF
>TRBV6-1|TRBJ1-2
CASSEAGVGRGGGYGYTF
>TRBV7-2|TRBJ1-1
CASSPQTGGIEAFF
>TRBV3-1/TRBV3-2|TRBJ2-3
CASSTRGTQYF
>TRBV7-9|TRBJ1-1
CASSFGQPNTEAFF
>TRBV19|TRBJ2-7
CASSRGQGDEQYF
>TRBV6-6|TRBJ1-2
CASSSGTANRFYGYTF
>TRBV18|TRBJ1-2
CASSTGPQGASGYTF
>TRBV7-2|TRBJ2-7
CASSLRVGQLREQYF
>TRBV27|TRBJ2-6
CASSEASGGSGANVLTF
>TRBV21-1|TRBJ1-5
CASRKQGSNQPQHF
>TRBV11-2|TRBJ2-2
CASSLLPGEGGELFF
>TRBV7-9|TRBJ2-7
CASSLGGQGRPKQYF
>TRBV28|TRBJ1-2
CASRQGADYGYTF
>TRBV11-2|TRBJ1-5
CASSPFGGNQPQHF
>TRBV9|TRBJ1-2
CASSPHAGDFSYGYTF
>TRBV5-1|TRBJ1-1
CASSLEGVGEAFF
>TRBV4-2|TRBJ2-1
CASSQQPPTSGRAHEQFF
>TRBV28|TRBJ2-5
CASRSTGGQETQYF
>TRBV5-6|TRBJ1-1
CASSSGGMGTEAFF
>TRBV6-1|TRBJ2-3
CASSEALGDRSTDTQYF
>TRBV5-1|TRBJ1-1
CASSEQGGNTEAFF